These 12 T cell receptor beta chains share one sample of origin, sequenced in a study of cytomegalovirus exposure and HLA in healthy donors. With 60 Vbeta and 13 Jbeta primers, the PCR was carried out. Assay used: immunoSEQ multiplex PCR; TCRdb lists only in-frame clones, some missing. The table has 110,000 or so clones, under 80% seen once. The sequenced sample was PBMCs. The origin of the receptors is a woman aged 50 to 60 in good health and CMV-seropositive.

This chain connects TRBV25-1 to TRBJ2-1; TRBD2 agrees at 8 bases. From germline, CDR1 is MGHDK and CDR2 SYGVNS. With 9 bases clipped from V and 8 bases from J, the junction kept 12 bases outside the gene matches. The CDR3 consists of 14 residues. DNA for the CDR3: TGTGCCAGTTCCACCGGGACTAGTATCCATGAGCAGTTCTTC. Translated, it gives CASSTGTSIHEQFF.

V is TRBV6-5 and J is TRBJ2-1; TRBD2 matches 8 bases. The CDR3 covers 13 residues. Looked up from germline, CDR1 is MNHEY and CDR2 is SVGAGI. Trimming at V came to 6 bases and at J to 7 bases, leaving 5 bases not matched to a gene. In DNA form, the CDR3 reads TGTGCCAGCAGCAACGGGGGGGTAAATGAGCAGTTCTTC. Encoded protein: CASSNGGVNEQFF.

This clone has a handful of counts. The chain carries TRBV15 and TRBJ2-7; 8 bases fit TRBD1. V lost 9 bases to trimming and J lost 2 bases; unmatched junction nucleotides: 6. CDR1 is LNHNV, CDR2 YYDKDF, per germline (reference sequence). The CDR3 runs to 13 residues. The CDR3 DNA is TGTGCCACAGGGACAGGAGCAGCCTACGAGCAGTACTTC. The encoded protein is CATGTGAAYEQYF.

The gene calls are TRBV28 and TRBJ2-4, with TRBD1 matching 7 bases. The CDR3 spans 15 residues. CDR1 is MDHEN, CDR2 SYDVKM, per germline. Germline trimming cut 4 bases from V and 1 base from J; bases unmatched to any gene: 4. In DNA, the CDR3 is TGTGCCAGCAGTTCTGAGGGGGCTGCCAAAAACATTCAGTACTTC. Protein product: CASSSEGAAKNIQYF.

CDR3 region: CASSSAINQPQHF. Written as DNA, the CDR3 is TGTGCCAGTAGTAGTGCTATCAATCAGCCCCAGCATTTT. The V and J genes are TRBV19 and TRBJ1-5; no clear D. The CDR3 has 13 residues. Germline lookup yields CDR1 LNHDA and CDR2 SQIVND (reference sequence). Trimming removed 4 bases at V and 3 bases at J, with 7 bases between.

This sequence joins TRBV7-9 and TRBJ1-2; D uncertain. This CDR3 has 12 residues. Germline CDR1 is SEHNR and CDR2 is FQNEAQ (reference sequence). V was cut by 1 base and J by 4 bases, with 4 bases left in between. CDR3 bases: TGTGCCAGCAGCTTAGACTCCTATGGCTACACCTTC. This sequence encodes CASSLDSYGYTF.

V usage is TRBV6-5 and J usage is TRBJ1-1; D is possibly TRBD1 (5 bases). This CDR3 has 15 residues. The germline gives CDR1 MNHEY, CDR2 SVGAGI. V lost 0 bases and J lost 6, with 14 bases in between. DNA for the CDR3: TGTGCCAGCAGTTACTCGAGGCAGGGTACGTCTGAAGCTTTCTTT. Amino acids: CASSYSRQGTSEAFF.

The chain couples TRBV28 to TRBJ1-1, with TRBD1 as a possible D gene (6 bases). Per the germline V gene, CDR1 is MDHEN and CDR2 is SYDVKM. This CDR3 is built from 14 residues. V gave up 2 bases and J gave up 5 bases, with 12 bases separating them. CDR3 in amino acids: CASSLRGGGTEAFF. The CDR3 DNA sequence: TGTGCCAGCAGTTTAAGGGGGGGCGGGACTGAAGCTTTCTTT.

This clone was observed a single time. The chain joins TRBV5-1 to TRBJ1-2; 9 bases align to TRBD1. V shed 3 bases, J shed 7 bases, and the junction held 7 bases outside the gene matches. CDR1 is SGHRS and CDR2 is YFSETQ in the germline V gene. This CDR3 spans 14 amino acids. CDR3 sequence reads: CASSSQGQGLGYTF. In nucleotides, the CDR3 is TGCGCCAGCAGCTCGCAGGGACAGGGACTTGGCTACACCTTC.

This clone was seen just once. The J gene is TRBJ1-1, the V gene TRBV9; TRBD1 matches 7 bases. The CDR3 spans 15 residues. Looked up from germline, CDR1 is SGDLS and CDR2 is YYNGEE. Unmatched junction bases numbered 9, after V lost 2 bases and J lost 5 bases. The CDR3 loop is CASSVRTGLGTEAFF. The CDR3 nucleotides are TGTGCCAGCAGCGTGAGGACAGGTTTGGGAACTGAAGCTTTCTTT.

This clone has just one count. V is TRBV2 and J is TRBJ2-7; possible D gene TRBD2, 6 bases. The CDR3 has 12 residues. Germline V gene lookup returns CDR1 SNHLY and CDR2 FYNNEI. V was trimmed by 3 bases and J by 3 bases, leaving 6 bases between them. The CDR3 region has the DNA TGTGCCAGCAGTGAGGGAGGCTACGAGCAGTACTTC. Translation gives CASSEGGYEQYF.

J is TRBJ1-1 and V is TRBV4-3; D unresolved. V was cut by 3 bases and J by 7 bases, with 21 bases left in between. Per germline, CDR1 LGHNA and CDR2 YSLEER. The CDR3 extends over 16 amino acids. DNA for the CDR3: TGCGCCAGCAGCCAGGGGTTTTCGGGAGGATTAGGTGAAGCTTTCTTT. This codes for CASSQGFSGGLGEAFF.